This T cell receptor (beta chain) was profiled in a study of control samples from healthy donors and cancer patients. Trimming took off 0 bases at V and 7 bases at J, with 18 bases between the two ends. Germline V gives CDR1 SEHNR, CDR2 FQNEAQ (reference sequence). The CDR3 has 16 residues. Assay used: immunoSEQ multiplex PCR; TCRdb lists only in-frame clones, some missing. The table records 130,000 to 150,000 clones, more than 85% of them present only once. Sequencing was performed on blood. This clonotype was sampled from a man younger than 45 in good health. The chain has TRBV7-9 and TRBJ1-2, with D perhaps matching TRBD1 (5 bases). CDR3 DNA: TGTGCCAGCAGCTTAGCGGAGGGGCAGGGAGGTTTTGGCTACACCTTC. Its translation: CASSLAEGQGGFGYTF. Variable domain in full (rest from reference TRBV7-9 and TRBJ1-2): DTGVSQNPRHKITKRGQNVTFRCDPISEHNRLYWYRQTLGQGPEFLTYFQNEAQLEKSRLLSDRFSAERPKGSFSTLEIQRTEQGDSAMYLCASSLAEGQGGFGYTFGSGTRLTVV.